This T cell receptor beta chain was identified during a study of blood T cell repertoires in COVID-19 (dated by TCRdb to between 2020 and 2021). Context from the whole study: Samples covering the acute and convalescent phases of COVID-19 were provided by collaborators in the United States, Italy and Spain. Deeply sampled blood TCRbeta repertoires from subjects exposed to, actively infected with, or recovered from COVID-19 were included in the dataset. Sample metadata almost always included a de-identified subject ID, COVID-19 status, age in years and sex. The material from the prospective study consisted of cDNA or gDNA derived from T cells, B-cell-depleted T cells, or PBMCs. The repertoires were released in a freely available public database intended as a resource for research on the immune response to SARS-CoV-2. Samples were obtained from the ongoing ImmuneRACE study (first 160 participants) and from some 1,200 subjects provided by 6 global collaborators. Where available, HLA class I and class II types were taken from metadata supplied by the sample provider and were not determined by assay-based typing. Beyond this particular receptor, the publication reports: The quantity of clinical and demographic metadata differed by source and by participant and was supplied without curation.

Turning to this clone: The antigen this receptor binds is unknown. No base quality information exists; no much larger clone differs at one position.

TCRbeta CDR3 regions were amplified from genomic DNA using the immunoSEQ Assay, a bias-controlled multiplex PCR. Turning to the authors' computational methods: The number of nucleated cells in each sample was estimated by amplification of reference gene primers within the assay. To quantify the absolute abundance of each unique TCRbeta CDR3 rearrangement, sequence reads were collapsed and filtered. For each sample, productive Simpson clonality was calculated as the square root of Simpson's diversity index across productive rearrangements. TCRdb obtained this table from immuneACCESS and retained in-frame rearrangements with V and J assigned. These tables miss some clones; where compared with another copy, unresolved V genes account for less than half of the shortfall, and the remainder is unexplained. V, J and clone size are taken as reported in that table, and D and trimming were inferred from the DNA itself. This sample comprises about 200,000 clones, about four fifths of them detected only once. Jointly, the top ten make up 2.5% of the sample.

The collaborating institutions used their own protocols to collect whole blood in K2EDTA tubes. For TCRbeta analysis, collaborators shipped samples as frozen whole blood, isolated PBMCs, or DNA extracted from either of those sample types. Deletion took 4 bases off V and 6 bases off J, with a span of 24 bases between the germline ends. As encoded in the germline V gene (reference sequence), CDR1 is MNHEY while CDR2 is SMNVEV. Its CDR3 holds 17 amino acids, cysteine through phenylalanine. Only the CDR3 DNA is retained, 51 bases long and in frame from the first base. The chain employs TRBV27 and TRBJ1-2, with no confidently assigned D gene. Sequencing used peripheral blood. The receptor's source is a woman aged 40 to 50 with active or convalescent COVID-19. The CDR3 corresponds to CASSSFLRAGPHHGYTF. The bases read TGTGCCAGCAGTTCCTTCCTACGTGCAGGCCCTCATCATGGCTACACCTTC.